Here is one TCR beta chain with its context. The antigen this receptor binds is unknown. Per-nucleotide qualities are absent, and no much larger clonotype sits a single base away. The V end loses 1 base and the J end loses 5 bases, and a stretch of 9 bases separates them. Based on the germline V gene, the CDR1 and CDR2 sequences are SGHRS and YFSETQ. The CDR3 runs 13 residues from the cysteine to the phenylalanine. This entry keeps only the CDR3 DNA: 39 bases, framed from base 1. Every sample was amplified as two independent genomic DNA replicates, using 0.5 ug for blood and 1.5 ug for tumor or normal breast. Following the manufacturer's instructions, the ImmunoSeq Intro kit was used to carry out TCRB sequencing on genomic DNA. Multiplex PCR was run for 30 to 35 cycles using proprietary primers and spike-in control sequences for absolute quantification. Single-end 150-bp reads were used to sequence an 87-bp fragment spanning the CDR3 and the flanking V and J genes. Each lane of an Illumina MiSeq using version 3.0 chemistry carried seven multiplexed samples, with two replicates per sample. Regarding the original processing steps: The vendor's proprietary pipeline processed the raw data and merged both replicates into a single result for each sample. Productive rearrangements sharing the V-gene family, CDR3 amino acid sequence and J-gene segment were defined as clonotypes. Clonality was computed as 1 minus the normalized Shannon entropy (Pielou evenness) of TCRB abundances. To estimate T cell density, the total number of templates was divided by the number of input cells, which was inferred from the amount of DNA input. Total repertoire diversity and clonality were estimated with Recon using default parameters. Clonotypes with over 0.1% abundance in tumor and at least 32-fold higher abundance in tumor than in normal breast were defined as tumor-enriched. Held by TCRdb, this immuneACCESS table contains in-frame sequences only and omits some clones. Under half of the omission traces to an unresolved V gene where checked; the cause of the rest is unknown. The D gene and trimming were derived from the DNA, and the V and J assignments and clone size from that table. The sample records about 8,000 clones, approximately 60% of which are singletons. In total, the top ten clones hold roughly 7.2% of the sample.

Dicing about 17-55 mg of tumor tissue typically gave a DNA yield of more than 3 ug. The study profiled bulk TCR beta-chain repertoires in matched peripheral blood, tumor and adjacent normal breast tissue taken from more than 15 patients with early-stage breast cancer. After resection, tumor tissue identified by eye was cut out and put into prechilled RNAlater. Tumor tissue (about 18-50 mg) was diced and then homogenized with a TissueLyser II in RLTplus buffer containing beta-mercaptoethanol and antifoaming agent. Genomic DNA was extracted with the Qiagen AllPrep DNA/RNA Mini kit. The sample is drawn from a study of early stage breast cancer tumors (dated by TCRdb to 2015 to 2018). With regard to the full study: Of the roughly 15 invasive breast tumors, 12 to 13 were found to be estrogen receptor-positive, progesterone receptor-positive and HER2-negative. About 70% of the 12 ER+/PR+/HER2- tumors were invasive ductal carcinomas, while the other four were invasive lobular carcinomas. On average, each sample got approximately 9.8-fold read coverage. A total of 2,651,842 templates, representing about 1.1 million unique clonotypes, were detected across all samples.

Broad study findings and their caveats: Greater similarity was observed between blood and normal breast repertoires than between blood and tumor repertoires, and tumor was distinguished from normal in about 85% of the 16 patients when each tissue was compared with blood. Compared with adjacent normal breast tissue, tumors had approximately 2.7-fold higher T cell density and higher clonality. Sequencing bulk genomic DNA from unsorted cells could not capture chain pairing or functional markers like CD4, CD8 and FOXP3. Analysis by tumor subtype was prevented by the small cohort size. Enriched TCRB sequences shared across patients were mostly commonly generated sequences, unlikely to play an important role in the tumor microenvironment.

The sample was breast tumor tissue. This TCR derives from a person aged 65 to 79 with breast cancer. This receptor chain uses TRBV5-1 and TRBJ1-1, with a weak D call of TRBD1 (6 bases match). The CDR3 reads CASSLTGLTEAFF. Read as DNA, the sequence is TGCGCCAGCAGCTTGACAGGGTTAACTGAAGCTTTCTTT.